Listed below are T cell receptor beta chains from one sample, sequenced in a study of T-cell reconstitution after alpha-beta-depleted transplantation in children. A single record per CDR3 protein comes from TCRdb applying MiXCR to the PCR reads. The sample contains 350,000 to 400,000 distinct CDR3 sequences, about 14% of which appear only once. Sequenced material: PBMCs, taken from the stem cell graft. The source of these receptors is a human donor who donated a stem cell graft to a child with Fanconi anemia. CDR3s include the opening cysteine and the closing phenylalanine or tryptophan. Fields, in order: J gene, V gene, clone size, D gene, CDR3 protein, CDR3 DNA. A D gene is named only where the DNA matches it firmly. Part of the rows lack a size; the others show once, few, many or a class for expanded clones.

TRBJ2-3 TRBV7-6 many . CASSPRSADTQYF TGTGCCAGCAGCCCCCGCAGCGCAGATACGCAGTATTTT
TRBJ1-1 TRBV4-3 many . CASSQDNGGGEAFF TGCGCCAGCAGCCAAGATAATGGGGGTGGTGAAGCTTTCTTT
TRBJ2-3 TRBV5-1 . . CASSHLQRDTQYF TGCGCCAGCAGCCACTTACAGAGGGATACGCAGTATTTT
TRBJ2-1 TRBV7-3 . . CASSLGGGDNNEQFF TGTGCCAGCAGCTTGGGTGGGGGCGACAACAATGAGCAGTTCTTC
TRBJ1-1 TRBV5-1 . TRBD1 CASSPPDRVTEAFF TGCGCCAGCAGCCCCCCGGACAGGGTCACTGAAGCTTTCTTT
TRBJ2-3 TRBV18 . TRBD2 CASSSVAGGSTDTQYF TGTGCCAGCTCATCAGTAGCGGGAGGAAGCACAGATACGCAGTATTTT
TRBJ2-1 TRBV5-1 . TRBD1 CASRRATGDPYNEQFF TGCGCCAGCCGAAGAGCGACAGGGGACCCCTACAATGAGCAGTTCTTC
TRBJ1-2 TRBV9 few . CASSVGTEMIYGYTF TGTGCCAGCAGCGTAGGTACGGAGATGATCTATGGCTACACCTTC
TRBJ2-1 TRBV9 few TRBD2 CASSAQLGGYNEQFF TGTGCCAGCAGCGCCCAGCTGGGGGGGTACAATGAGCAGTTCTTC
TRBJ2-1 TRBV18 few TRBD1 CASSPPGQDRQFF TGTGCCAGCTCACCACCAGGACAGGACAGGCAGTTCTTC
TRBJ1-2 TRBV27 many . CASSSAQGDYGYTF TGTGCCAGCAGTTCCGCCCAGGGTGACTATGGCTACACCTTC
TRBJ1-4 TRBV20-1 few TRBD1 CSARDRTGVGKLFF TGCAGTGCTAGAGATCGGACAGGGGTCGGAAAACTGTTTTTT
TRBJ2-3 TRBV7-2 many . CASSLATDFGAYF TGTGCCAGCAGCTTAGCGACAGACTTTGGGGCCTATTTT
TRBJ1-5 TRBV20-1 . . CSARRGNSVDQPQHF TGCAGTGCTAGAAGGGGAAACAGTGTGGATCAGCCCCAGCATTTT
TRBJ1-1 TRBV6-5 many . CASSWGANTEAFF TGTGCCAGCTCCTGGGGGGCCAACACTGAAGCTTTCTTT
TRBJ2-1 TRBV11-2 many . CASSLAGTYNEQFF TGTGCCAGCAGCTTAGCAGGGACCTACAATGAGCAGTTCTTC
TRBJ1-4 TRBV12-3/TRBV12-4 . TRBD1 CASTPMDRREKLFF TGTGCCAGCACCCCGATGGACAGGAGGGAAAAACTGTTTTTT
TRBJ2-5 TRBV15 . . CATSRDRVTQYF TGTGCCACCAGCAGAGATAGGGTGACCCAGTACTTC
TRBJ2-1 TRBV20-1 . TRBD1 CSASDRVSYNEQFF TGCAGTGCCTCCGACAGGGTCTCCTACAATGAGCAGTTCTTC
TRBJ1-2 TRBV3-1 . . CASSQRPLNYGYTF TGTGCCAGCAGCCAGAGGCCCCTTAACTATGGCTACACCTTC
TRBJ1-5 TRBV30 . . CAWTFQPQHF TGTGCCTGGACCTTTCAGCCCCAGCATTTT
TRBJ2-3 TRBV29-1 . . CSGVEAGPSTDTQYF TGCAGCGGGGTGGAGGCAGGCCCAAGCACAGATACGCAGTATTTT
TRBJ2-1 TRBV28 few . CASSSSDHDKQFF TGTGCCAGCAGTTCGTCGGACCACGACAAGCAGTTCTTC
TRBJ2-6 TRBV7-3 many . CASSPLGTGANVLTF TGTGCCAGCAGCCCCCTAGGCACTGGGGCCAACGTCCTGACTTTC
TRBJ2-2 TRBV12-3/TRBV12-4 many . CASTLRGMNTGELFF TGTGCCAGCACTTTGAGGGGAATGAATACCGGGGAGCTGTTTTTT
TRBJ2-3 TRBV29-1 . . CSVVFGGKRADTQYF TGCAGCGTTGTCTTTGGGGGGAAGAGAGCAGATACGCAGTATTTT
TRBJ1-2 TRBV12-5 few TRBD1 CASGRDSYGYTF TGTGCTAGTGGACGGGACAGTTATGGCTACACCTTC
TRBJ1-5 TRBV12-3/TRBV12-4 . . CASSSRTDHSNQPQHF TGTGCCAGCAGTTCTCGGACAGATCATAGCAATCAGCCCCAGCATTTT
TRBJ2-5 TRBV7-9 few . CASSLTGPSGETQYF TGTGCCAGCAGCTTAACCGGTCCCTCTGGGGAGACCCAGTACTTC
TRBJ2-1 TRBV20-1 many TRBD1 CSASGPGQSYNEQFF TGCAGTGCTAGCGGACCGGGACAGAGCTACAATGAGCAGTTCTTC
TRBJ2-3 TRBV5-5 many . CASSLTGKSTDTQYF TGTGCCAGCAGCTTAACAGGAAAAAGCACAGATACGCAGTATTTT
TRBJ1-5 TRBV10-2 many . CASSESTGQQPQHF TGCGCCAGCAGTGAGTCCACAGGGCAACAGCCCCAGCATTTT
TRBJ2-7 TRBV14 . . CASSQDFGAHYEQYF TGTGCCAGCAGCCAAGATTTCGGAGCTCACTACGAGCAGTACTTC
TRBJ1-6 TRBV6-5 once TRBD1 CASSYPGTGGSPLHF TGTGCCAGCAGTTATCCCGGGACAGGAGGTTCACCCCTCCACTTT
TRBJ1-1 TRBV7-8 few TRBD1 CASSTVPGTGVYPVTEAFF TGTGCCAGCAGCACCGTACCCGGGACAGGGGTATACCCGGTCACTGAAGCTTTCTTT
TRBJ2-2 TRBV29-1 few . CSAPVAGELFF TGCAGCGCCCCGGTTGCCGGGGAGCTGTTTTTT
TRBJ1-2 TRBV7-9 . TRBD1 CASSQGAENYGHTF TGTGCCAGCAGTCAGGGGGCCGAAAACTATGGCCACACCTTC
TRBJ1-6 TRBV6-2/TRBV6-3 . . CASSYSTRGNSPLHF TGTGCCAGCAGTTACTCAACCCGGGGGAATTCACCCCTCCACTTT